These 6 T cell receptor beta chains share one sample of origin, sequenced in a study of regulatory T cells in long-lasting Graves disease. Arm-PCR of CDR3 regions and iRepertoire HTBI primers were used to build TCR beta libraries. MiXCR was run by TCRdb on the multiplex PCR reads, yielding one entry per CDR3 protein. This table holds about 470,000 distinct CDR3 sequences, under 25% found once. Regarding time point: persistent/refractory GD, antithyroid drugs over 5 years with positive TRAb. Making the TCR library involved RNA that had been extracted from PBMCs. This specimen was peripheral blood mononuclear cells (PBMCs), taken when the disease was refractory, from a patient treated with antithyroid drugs. These receptors originate from a female donor with Graves disease.

The rearrangement uses TRBV6-1 and TRBJ2-3; 8 bases match TRBD2. Unmatched junction bases numbered 8, after V lost 10 bases and J lost 5 bases. CDR3 length: 13 residues. In germline, CDR1 is MNHNS, CDR2 SASEGT. DNA of the CDR3: TGTGCCACCGGGACCGGGGGGGGAGATACGCAGTATTTT. This gives the protein CATGTGGGDTQYF.

This clonotype was seen more than once but under ten times. The chain has TRBV20-1 and TRBJ2-7; 13 bases map to TRBD2. V shed 0 bases, J shed 3 bases, and the junction held 11 bases outside the gene matches. This CDR3 is built from 18 residues. The germline V gene encodes CDR1 DFQATT and CDR2 SNEGSKA (reference sequence). This CDR3 is CSARDRLAGGPALYEQYF. The CDR3 DNA sequence: TGCAGTGCTAGAGACCGACTAGCGGGGGGCCCGGCGCTCTACGAGCAGTACTTC.

This clonotype showed up just a few times. V usage is TRBV9 and J usage is TRBJ1-3; D is undetermined. Trimming removed 3 bases at V and 4 bases at J, with 8 bases between. The germline gives CDR1 SGDLS, CDR2 YYNGEE. The CDR3 consists of 13 residues. CDR3 protein: CASSASLGNTIYF. The DNA for the CDR3 is TGTGCCAGCAGCGCATCGCTGGGAAACACCATATATTTT.

This chain links TRBV27 with TRBJ1-1; tentative D call: TRBD1 (5 bases). Trimming shortened V by 4 bases and J by 7 bases, and 19 bases separated the two germline ends. The length of the CDR3 is 15 residues. Per germline, CDR1 MNHEY and CDR2 SMNVEV (reference sequence). CDR3 nucleotide sequence: TGTGCCAGCAGTTCTGGTGGGGGAGTCGGCAATGAAGCTTTCTTT. Protein sequence: CASSSGGGVGNEAFF.

The V gene is TRBV27, the J gene TRBJ1-2, with 7 bases matching TRBD1. The CDR3 is made up of 16 amino acids. The V gene's germline CDR1 is MNHEY and CDR2 SMNVEV (reference sequence). Germline trimming cut 5 bases from V and 0 bases from J; bases unmatched to any gene: 9. The CDR3 nucleotides are TGTGCCAGCAGTCAGCAACGGGACAGAACTAACTATGGCTACACCTTC. It codes for CASSQQRDRTNYGYTF.

This clonotype was found many times. The chain has TRBV6-1 and TRBJ2-1; no firm D call. The CDR3 is 11 amino acids. V was trimmed by 6 bases and J by 4 bases, leaving 4 bases between them. In germline, CDR1 is MNHNS, CDR2 SASEGT. CDR3 sequence: CASSPYNEQFF. The CDR3 DNA sequence: TGTGCCAGCAGCCCTTACAATGAGCAGTTCTTC.